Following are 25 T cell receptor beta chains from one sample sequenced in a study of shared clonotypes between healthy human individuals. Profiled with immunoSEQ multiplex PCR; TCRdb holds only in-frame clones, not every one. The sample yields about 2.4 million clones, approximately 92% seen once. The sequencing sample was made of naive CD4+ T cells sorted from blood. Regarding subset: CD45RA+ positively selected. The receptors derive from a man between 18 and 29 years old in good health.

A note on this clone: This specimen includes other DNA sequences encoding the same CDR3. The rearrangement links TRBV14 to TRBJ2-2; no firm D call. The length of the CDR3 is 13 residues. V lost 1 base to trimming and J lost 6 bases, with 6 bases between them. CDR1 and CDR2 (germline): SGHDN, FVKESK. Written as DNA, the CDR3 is TGTGCCAGCAGCCAAGCAGTTGCCGGGGAGCTGTTTTTT. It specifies CASSQAVAGELFF.

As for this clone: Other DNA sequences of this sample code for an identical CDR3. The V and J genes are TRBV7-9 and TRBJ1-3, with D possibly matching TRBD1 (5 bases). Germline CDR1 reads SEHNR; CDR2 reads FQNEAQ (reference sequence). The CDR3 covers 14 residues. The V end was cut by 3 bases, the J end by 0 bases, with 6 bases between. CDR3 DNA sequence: TGTGCCAGCAGCTTGGGGGGCTCTGGAAACACCATATATTTT. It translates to CASSLGGSGNTIYF.

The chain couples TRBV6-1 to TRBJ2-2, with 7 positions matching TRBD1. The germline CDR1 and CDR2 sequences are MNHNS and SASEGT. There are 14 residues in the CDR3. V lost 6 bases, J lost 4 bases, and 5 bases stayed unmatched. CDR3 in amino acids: CASSQHRGTGELFF. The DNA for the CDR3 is TGTGCCAGCAGCCAACACAGGGGCACCGGGGAGCTGTTTTTT.

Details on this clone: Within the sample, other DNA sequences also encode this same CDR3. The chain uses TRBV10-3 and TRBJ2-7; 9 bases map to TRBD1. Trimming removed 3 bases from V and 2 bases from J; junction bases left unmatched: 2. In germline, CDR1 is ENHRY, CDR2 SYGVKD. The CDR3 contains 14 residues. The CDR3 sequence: CAISEGQGTYEQYF. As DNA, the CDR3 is TGTGCCATCAGTGAAGGACAGGGGACCTACGAGCAGTACTTC.

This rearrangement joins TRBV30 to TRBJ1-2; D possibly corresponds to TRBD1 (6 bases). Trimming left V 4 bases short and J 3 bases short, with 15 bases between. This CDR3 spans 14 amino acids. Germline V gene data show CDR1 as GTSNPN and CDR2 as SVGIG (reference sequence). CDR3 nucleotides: TGTGCCTGGAAGGGACACCCCGAGGACTATGGCTACACCTTC. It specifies CAWKGHPEDYGYTF.

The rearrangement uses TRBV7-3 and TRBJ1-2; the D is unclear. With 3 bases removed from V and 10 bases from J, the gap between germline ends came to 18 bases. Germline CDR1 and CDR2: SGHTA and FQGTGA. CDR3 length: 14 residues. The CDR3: CASSFDSRSSDYTF. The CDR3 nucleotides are TGTGCCAGCAGCTTCGACTCTCGGAGCAGCGACTACACCTTC.

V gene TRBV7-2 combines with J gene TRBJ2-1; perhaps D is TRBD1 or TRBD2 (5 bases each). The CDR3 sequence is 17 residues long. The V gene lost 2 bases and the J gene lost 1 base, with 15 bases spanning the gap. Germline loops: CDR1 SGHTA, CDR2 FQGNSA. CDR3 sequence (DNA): TGTGCCAGCAGCTTACGCCAGTGGGGGTCATCCTACAATGAGCAGTTCTTC. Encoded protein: CASSLRQWGSSYNEQFF.

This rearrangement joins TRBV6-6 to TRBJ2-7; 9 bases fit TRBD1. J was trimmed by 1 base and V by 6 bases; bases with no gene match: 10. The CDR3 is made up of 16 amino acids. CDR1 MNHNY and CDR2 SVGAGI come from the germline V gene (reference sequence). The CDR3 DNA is TGTGCCAGCAGCCTCACCACGGGACAGGGATCCTACGAGCAGTACTTC. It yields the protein CASSLTTGQGSYEQYF.

The CDR3 DNA is TGTGCCAGTAGTATCGGAGGGGGCTTTGCTTATAATTCACCCCTCCACTTT. Translated: CASSIGGGFAYNSPLHF. This chain uses TRBV19 with TRBJ1-6; TRBD1 matches at 7 bases. In germline, CDR1 is LNHDA, CDR2 SQIVND (reference sequence). Trimming took 3 bases from V and 4 from J; bases not matched to a gene: 9. CDR3 size: 17 residues.

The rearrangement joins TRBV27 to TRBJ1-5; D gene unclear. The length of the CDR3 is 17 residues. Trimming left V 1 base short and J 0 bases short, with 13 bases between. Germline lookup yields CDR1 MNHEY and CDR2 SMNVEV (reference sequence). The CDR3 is CASSLLERSDSNQPQHF. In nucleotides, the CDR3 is TGTGCCAGCAGTTTATTAGAGAGAAGCGATAGCAATCAGCCCCAGCATTTT.

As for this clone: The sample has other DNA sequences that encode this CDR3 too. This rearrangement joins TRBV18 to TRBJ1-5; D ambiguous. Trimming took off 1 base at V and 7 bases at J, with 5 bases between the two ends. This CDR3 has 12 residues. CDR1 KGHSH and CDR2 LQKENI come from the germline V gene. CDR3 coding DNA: TGTGCCAGCTCACCACTGGGGCAGCCCCAGCATTTT. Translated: CASSPLGQPQHF.

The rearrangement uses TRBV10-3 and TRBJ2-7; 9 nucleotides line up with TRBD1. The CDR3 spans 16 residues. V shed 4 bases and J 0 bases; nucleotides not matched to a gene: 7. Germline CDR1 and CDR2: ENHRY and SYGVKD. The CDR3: CAISAIGTGSSYEQYF. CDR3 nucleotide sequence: TGTGCCATCAGTGCTATAGGGACAGGGAGCTCCTACGAGCAGTACTTC.

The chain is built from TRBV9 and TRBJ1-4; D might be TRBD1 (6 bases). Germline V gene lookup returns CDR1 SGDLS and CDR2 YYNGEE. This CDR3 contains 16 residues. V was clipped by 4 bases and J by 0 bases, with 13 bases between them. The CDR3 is CASSWGGGATNEKLFF. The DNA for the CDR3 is TGTGCCAGCAGCTGGGGAGGGGGTGCAACTAATGAAAAACTGTTTTTT.

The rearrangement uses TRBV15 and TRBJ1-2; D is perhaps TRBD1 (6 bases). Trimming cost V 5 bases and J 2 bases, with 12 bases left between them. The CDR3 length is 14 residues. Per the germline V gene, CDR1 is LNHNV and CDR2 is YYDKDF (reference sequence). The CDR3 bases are TGTGCCACCAGCCTATCACAGGGAAACTATGGCTACACCTTC. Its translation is CATSLSQGNYGYTF.

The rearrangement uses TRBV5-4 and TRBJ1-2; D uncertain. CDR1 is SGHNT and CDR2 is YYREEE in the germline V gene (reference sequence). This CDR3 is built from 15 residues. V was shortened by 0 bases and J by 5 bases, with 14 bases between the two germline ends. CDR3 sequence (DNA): TGTGCCAGCAGCTTGGACGCGGGTAGCGGATATGGCTACACCTTC. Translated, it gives CASSLDAGSGYGYTF.

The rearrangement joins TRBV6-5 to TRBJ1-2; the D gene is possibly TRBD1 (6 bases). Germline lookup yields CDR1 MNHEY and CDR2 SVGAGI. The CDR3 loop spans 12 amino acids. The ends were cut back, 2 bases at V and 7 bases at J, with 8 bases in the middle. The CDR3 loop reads CASSYQGIGYTF. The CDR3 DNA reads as TGTGCCAGCAGTTACCAGGGGATTGGCTACACCTTC.

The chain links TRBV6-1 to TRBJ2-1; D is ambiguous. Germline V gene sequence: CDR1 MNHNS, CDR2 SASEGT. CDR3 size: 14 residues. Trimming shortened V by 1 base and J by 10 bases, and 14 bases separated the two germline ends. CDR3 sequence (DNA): TGTGCCAGCAGTGAAGACAGCATCCCGCTCGAGCAGTTCTTC. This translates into CASSEDSIPLEQFF.

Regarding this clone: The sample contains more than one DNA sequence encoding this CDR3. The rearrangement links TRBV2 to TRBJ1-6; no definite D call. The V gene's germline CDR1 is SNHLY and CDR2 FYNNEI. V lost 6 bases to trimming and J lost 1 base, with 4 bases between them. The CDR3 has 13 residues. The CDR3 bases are TGTGCCAGCAGGTCTTCCTATAATTCACCCCTCCACTTT. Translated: CASRSSYNSPLHF.

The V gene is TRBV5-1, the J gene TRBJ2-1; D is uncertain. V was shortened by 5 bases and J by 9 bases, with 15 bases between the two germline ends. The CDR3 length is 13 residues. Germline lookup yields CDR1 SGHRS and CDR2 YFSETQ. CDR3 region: CASSVENLGEQFF. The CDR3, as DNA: TGCGCCAGCAGTGTGGAAAATCTGGGTGAGCAGTTCTTC.

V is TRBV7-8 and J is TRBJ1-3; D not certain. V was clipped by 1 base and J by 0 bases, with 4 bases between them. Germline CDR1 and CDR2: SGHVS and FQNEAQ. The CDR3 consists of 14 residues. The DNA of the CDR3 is TGTGCCAGCAGCTTAGTGGACTCTGGAAACACCATATATTTT. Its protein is CASSLVDSGNTIYF.

CDR3 DNA: TGTGCCAGCAGTGAAGGCCTAGGGGCCAACTACGAGCAGTACTTC. Translated, it gives CASSEGLGANYEQYF. The chain has TRBV2 and TRBJ2-7, with D tentatively TRBD1 (5 bases). The CDR3 is 15 residues long. The germline gives CDR1 SNHLY, CDR2 FYNNEI. V lost 1 base and J lost 3, with 13 bases in between.

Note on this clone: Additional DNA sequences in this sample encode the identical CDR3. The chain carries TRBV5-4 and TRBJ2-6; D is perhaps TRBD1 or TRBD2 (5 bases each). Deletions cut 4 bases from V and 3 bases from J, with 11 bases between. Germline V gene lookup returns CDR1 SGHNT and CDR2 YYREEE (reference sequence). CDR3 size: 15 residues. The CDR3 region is CASSPAGSGANVLTF. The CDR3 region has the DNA TGTGCCAGCAGCCCCGCAGGGAGTGGGGCCAACGTCCTGACTTTC.

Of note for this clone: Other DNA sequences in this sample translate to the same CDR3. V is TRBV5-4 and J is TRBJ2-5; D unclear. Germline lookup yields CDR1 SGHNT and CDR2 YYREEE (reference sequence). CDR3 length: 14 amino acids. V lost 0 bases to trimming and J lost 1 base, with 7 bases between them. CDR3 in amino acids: CASSLVQVQETQYF. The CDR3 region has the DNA TGTGCCAGCAGCTTGGTTCAAGTCCAAGAGACCCAGTACTTC.

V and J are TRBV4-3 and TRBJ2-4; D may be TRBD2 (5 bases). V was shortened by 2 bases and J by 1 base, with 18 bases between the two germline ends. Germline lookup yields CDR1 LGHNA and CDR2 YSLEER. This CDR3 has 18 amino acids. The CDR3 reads CASSQKWEREGAKNIQYF. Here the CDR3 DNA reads TGCGCCAGCAGCCAAAAGTGGGAGCGAGAAGGGGCCAAAAACATTCAGTACTTC.

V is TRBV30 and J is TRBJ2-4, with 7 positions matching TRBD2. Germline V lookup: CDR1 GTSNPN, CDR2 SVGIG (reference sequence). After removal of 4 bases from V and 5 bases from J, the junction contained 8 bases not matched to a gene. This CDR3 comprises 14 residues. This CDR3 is CAWTKGGGENIQYF. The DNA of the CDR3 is TGTGCCTGGACGAAGGGCGGGGGTGAAAACATTCAGTACTTC.